Following are 20 T cell receptor beta chains from one sample sequenced in a study of blood T cell repertoires in COVID-19. TCRdb keeps only in-frame clones here, not all; method: immunoSEQ multiplex PCR. The repertoire holds 15,000 to 20,000 clones, with 77% as singletons. Sequencing input: peripheral blood. These receptors were collected from a man aged 70 or older with COVID-19, enrolled during active disease.

The chain recombines TRBV7-2 with TRBJ1-5, with D tentatively TRBD1 (6 bases). V was pared by 5 bases and J by 0 bases, with 14 bases between. Germline V gene data show CDR1 as SGHTA and CDR2 as FQGNSA. The length of the CDR3 is 16 residues. The CDR3 DNA follows: TGTGCCAGCAGCCTCGGGACACTGTATAGCAATCAGCCCCAGCATTTT. Amino acid sequence: CASSLGTLYSNQPQHF.

The chain combines TRBV28 with TRBJ2-7; D possibly corresponds to TRBD2 (6 bases). Germline V gene data show CDR1 as MDHEN and CDR2 as SYDVKM. The CDR3 has 14 amino acids. The V gene lost 1 base and the J gene lost 4 bases, with 11 bases spanning the gap. The CDR3 loop reads CASSLSLALYEQYF. The CDR3 DNA sequence: TGTGCCAGCAGTTTATCGCTAGCGTTGTACGAGCAGTACTTC.

The chain has TRBV5-4 and TRBJ2-2; D remains ambiguous. V was pared by 0 bases and J by 1 base, with 4 bases between. The V gene's germline CDR1 is SGHNT and CDR2 YYREEE (reference sequence). The CDR3 spans 14 residues. The CDR3 spells CASSLAGNTGELFF. In nucleotides, the CDR3 is TGTGCCAGCAGCTTGGCGGGGAACACCGGGGAGCTGTTTTTT.

The chain combines TRBV12-3 or TRBV12-4 with TRBJ1-1, with TRBD1 matching over 8 bases. The J segment lost 8 bases and the V segment lost 5 bases, leaving 4 bases of the junction unmatched. The CDR3 runs 12 residues. CDR3 DNA sequence: TGTGCCAGCAGTGCTGGGGACAGGGAAGCTTTCTTT. Amino acid sequence: CASSAGDREAFF.

The CDR3 DNA is TGTGCCAGCAGCCAGACAGGTCGACTAGATACGCAGTATTTT. Translation gives CASSQTGRLDTQYF. The chain has TRBV11-3 and TRBJ2-3, with D perhaps TRBD1 (6 bases). Trimming removed 5 bases at V and 5 bases at J, with 14 bases between. Germline V CDR1 and CDR2: SGHNT, YENEEA. CDR3 length: 14 amino acids.

This clone has only a few counts. The chain is built from TRBV18 and TRBJ1-1, with D tentatively TRBD1 (5 bases). Germline-derived CDR1 and CDR2 are KGHSH and LQKENI. This CDR3 has 14 amino acids. V lost 3 bases and J lost 3, with 11 bases in between. CDR3 loop: CASSPQGVDTEAFF. The CDR3 DNA reads TGTGCCAGCTCACCTCAGGGCGTGGACACTGAAGCTTTCTTT.

The J gene is TRBJ2-5, the V gene TRBV5-1; the match to TRBD2 covers 10 bases. Germline V gene lookup returns CDR1 SGHRS and CDR2 YFSETQ. Trimming removed 5 bases from V and 0 bases from J; junction bases left unmatched: 4. This CDR3 contains 15 residues. CDR3 region: CASRPLAGNQETQYF. The CDR3, as DNA: TGCGCCAGCAGACCACTAGCGGGGAACCAAGAGACCCAGTACTTC.

This clone has only one observation. The junction does not match germline at one end; this may be a read error. The chain combines TRBV7-9 with TRBJ1-4; no firm D call. The CDR3 has 11 amino acids. Looked up from germline, CDR1 is SEHNR and CDR2 is FQNEAQ (reference sequence). CDR3 nucleotide sequence: TGTGCCAGCAGCTTTCGGTCGGCTAGAAGTTTT. It is translated as CASSFRSARSF.

V usage is TRBV5-1 and J usage is TRBJ1-3; D is possibly TRBD1 (5 bases). Per the germline V gene, CDR1 is SGHRS and CDR2 is YFSETQ. Trimming cost V 5 bases and J 0 bases, with 12 bases left between them. The CDR3 totals 15 residues. CDR3 DNA sequence: TGCGCCAGCAGACCCCATCAGGGCTCTGGAAACACCATATATTTT. Amino acids: CASRPHQGSGNTIYF.

This clone showed up just a few times. The chain employs TRBV6-5 and TRBJ2-2; 7 nucleotides line up with TRBD1. V was clipped by 6 bases and J by 5 bases; unmatched bases: 6. The CDR3 is made up of 14 amino acids. Germline V CDR1 and CDR2: MNHEY, SVGAGI. CDR3 region: CASSRDRYTGELFF. The CDR3 DNA reads TGTGCCAGCAGCCGGGACAGATATACCGGGGAGCTGTTTTTT.

This clone was counted a few times. The rearrangement uses TRBV30 and TRBJ1-1; a possible D gene is TRBD1 (6 bases). The length of the CDR3 is 14 residues. Germline CDR1 GTSNPN, CDR2 SVGIG (reference sequence). Trimming left V 4 bases short and J 0 bases short, with 12 bases between. The CDR3 loop reads CAWKRTDMNTEAFF. The CDR3, as DNA: TGTGCCTGGAAACGGACAGATATGAACACTGAAGCTTTCTTT.

The rearrangement links TRBV12-3 or TRBV12-4 to TRBJ1-6; TRBD1 matches at 8 bases. J gave up 10 bases and V 3 bases, and 2 bases lay outside the gene matches. The length of the CDR3 is 13 residues. The CDR3 sequence is CASSFTGGSPLHF. DNA of the CDR3: TGTGCCAGCAGTTTCACAGGGGGGTCACCCCTCCACTTT.

In this sample, this clone turned up a few times. The CDR3 region has the DNA TGTGCCTGGAGCTTACTCTATCTCGGGCCCCAGCATTTT. Translating gives CAWSLLYLGPQHF. The chain links TRBV30 to TRBJ1-5, with D hard to call. The germline V gene encodes CDR1 GTSNPN and CDR2 SVGIG (reference sequence). V was pared by 3 bases and J by 9 bases, with 15 bases between. This CDR3 contains 13 residues.

V gene TRBV2 combines with J gene TRBJ1-5, with 7 bases aligning to TRBD1. Trimming removed 7 bases from V and 2 bases from J; junction bases left unmatched: 5. The CDR3 consists of 14 residues. Germline assignment: CDR1 SNHLY and CDR2 FYNNEI. The CDR3 DNA reads as TGTGCCAGCAATAGGGGGACAGGCAATCAGCCCCAGCATTTT. This codes for CASNRGTGNQPQHF.

A single count supports this clone. The rearrangement joins TRBV6-5 to TRBJ1-1; D is unclear. Germline lookup yields CDR1 MNHEY and CDR2 SVGAGI. The CDR3 consists of 14 residues. V shed 1 base and J shed 4 bases, with 10 bases lying between them. CDR3 sequence: CASSYLQGSTEAFF. DNA of the CDR3: TGTGCCAGCAGTTACTTACAAGGGAGCACTGAAGCTTTCTTT.

This rearrangement joins TRBV6-5 to TRBJ2-7, with D possibly matching TRBD1 (6 bases). This CDR3 comprises 13 residues. CDR1 is MNHEY, CDR2 SVGAGI, per germline. Trimming took off 6 bases at V and 4 bases at J, with 13 bases between the two ends. The CDR3 sequence is CASRQGSNYEQYF. Written as DNA, the CDR3 is TGTGCCAGCAGGCAGGGGTCCAATTACGAGCAGTACTTC.

The rearrangement links TRBV4-2 to TRBJ2-7; weak D call: TRBD1 (5 bases). This CDR3 region has 16 residues. Germline CDR1 and CDR2: LGHNA and YNFKEQ. V dropped 1 base and J dropped 7 bases, with 20 bases sitting between them. The CDR3 is CASSQGLGLLLGEQYF. CDR3 sequence (DNA): TGTGCCAGCAGCCAAGGACTGGGGCTTTTATTAGGGGAGCAGTACTTC.

J is TRBJ1-5 and V is TRBV7-9; perhaps TRBD1 as D (5 bases). The V gene lost 5 bases and the J gene lost 7 bases, with 15 bases spanning the gap. The CDR3 contains 14 residues. CDR1 and CDR2 (germline): SEHNR, FQNEAQ (reference sequence). The CDR3: CASSPTGGGQPQHF. CDR3 bases: TGTGCCAGCAGCCCGACGGGGGGTGGGCAGCCCCAGCATTTT.

This clone was seen once. This chain links TRBV18 with TRBJ2-7; D ambiguous. CDR1 is KGHSH and CDR2 is LQKENI in the germline V gene. The CDR3 has 15 residues. Trimming took off 0 bases at V and 0 bases at J, with 9 bases between the two ends. In DNA form, the CDR3 reads TGTGCCAGCTCACCACCGGTTTACAGCTCCTACGAGCAGTACTTC. It specifies CASSPPVYSSYEQYF.

The chain combines TRBV6-5 with TRBJ2-7; possible D gene TRBD2, 6 bases. Per the germline V gene, CDR1 is MNHEY and CDR2 is SVGAGI. CDR3 length: 14 amino acids. V was shortened by 2 bases and J by 3 bases, with 11 bases between the two germline ends. The CDR3 DNA reads TGTGCCAGCAGTTACGGTAGCGGCGTCTACGAGCAGTACTTC. This sequence encodes CASSYGSGVYEQYF.